These 23 T cell receptor beta chains were sequenced from one sample in a study of T-cell memory formation after mild COVID-19. TCRdb called the 5' RACE reads again in MiXCR, with one record for every CDR3 protein. The data hold roughly 400,000 distinct CDR3 sequences, with roughly 18% observed a single time. Sequencing input: PBMCs or a T cell subset sorted from them (not recorded which). The receptors shown here come from a man between 18 and 29 years old who had mild COVID-19 (a few samples of this study predate the infection). Cell type and time point are not known.

This chain uses TRBV7-7 with TRBJ2-7; 8 nucleotides match TRBD1. Looked up from germline, CDR1 is SSHAT and CDR2 is FNYEAQ (reference sequence). With V trimmed by 1 base and J by 0 bases, 5 bases remained unmatched. This CDR3 contains 16 residues. The CDR3 sequence: CASSLEGQGGSYEQYF. Written as DNA, the CDR3 is TGTGCCAGCAGCTTAGAAGGACAGGGAGGCTCCTACGAGCAGTACTTC. Variable domain in full (rest from reference TRBV7-7 and TRBJ2-7): GAGVSQSPRYKVTKRGQDVTLRCDPISSHATLYWYQQALGQGPEFLTYFNYEAQPDKSGLPSDRFSAERPEGSISTLTIQRTEQRDSAMYRCASSLEGQGGSYEQYFGPGTRLTVT.

V and J are TRBV2 and TRBJ1-6; unclear D gene. Trimming took off 7 bases at V and 8 bases at J, with 12 bases between the two ends. The CDR3 runs 13 residues. Germline CDR1 SNHLY, CDR2 FYNNEI. Here the CDR3 DNA reads TGTGCCAGCACGAAGAGTGAGGATTCACCCCTCCACTTT. Its protein product is CASTKSEDSPLHF.

This clonotype appeared many times. The chain links TRBV12-3 or TRBV12-4 to TRBJ2-7; 8 nucleotides match TRBD1. V lost 8 bases, J lost 0 bases, and 9 bases stayed unmatched. This CDR3 contains 15 residues. CDR3 residues: CASAFRDRFSYEQYF. CDR3 bases: TGTGCCAGCGCATTCCGGGACAGGTTCTCCTACGAGCAGTACTTC.

This clonotype came up a few times. V is TRBV5-1 and J is TRBJ1-1; the match to TRBD1 covers 12 bases. The CDR3 consists of 18 residues. The J segment lost 7 bases and the V segment lost 4 bases, leaving 17 bases of the junction unmatched. Germline V gene data show CDR1 as SGHRS and CDR2 as YFSETQ. In DNA, the CDR3 is TGCGCCAGCAGCGGGACAGGGGGCGCGGAGGCGAACAGGGGTGAAGCTTTCTTT. Translating it yields CASSGTGGAEANRGEAFF. Using reference TRBV5-1 and TRBJ1-1 for the parts outside the CDR3, the full variable domain is KAGVTQTPRYLIKTRGQQVTLSCSPISGHRSVSWYQQTPGQGLQFLFEYFSETQRNKGNFPGRFSGRQFSNSRSEMNVSTLELGDSALYLCASSGTGGAEANRGEAFFGQGTRLTVV.

V is TRBV20-1 and J is TRBJ1-2; 10 nucleotides align to TRBD1. CDR1 and CDR2 (germline): DFQATT, SNEGSKA (reference sequence). Unmatched junction bases numbered 16, after V lost 2 bases and J lost 7 bases. The CDR3 has 17 residues. In nucleotides, the CDR3 is TGCAGTGCTAGAAACCCACCCGGGGGACAGGGGACTACTGGCTACACCTTC. Its protein is CSARNPPGGQGTTGYTF.

This clonotype was recorded at least ten times. CDR3 DNA: TGTGCCAGCAGCTTAGCGGTACTTTCCACAGATACGCAGTATTTT. Amino acids: CASSLAVLSTDTQYF. The J gene is TRBJ2-3, the V gene TRBV7-2; the D is unclear. Per germline, CDR1 SGHTA and CDR2 FQGNSA. The CDR3 extends over 15 amino acids. V lost 0 bases, J lost 2 bases, and 9 bases lay in between.

This clonotype has a count of ten or more. The rearrangement links TRBV7-2 to TRBJ2-3; D remains unclear. CDR3 length equals 13 residues. V lost 2 bases and J 11 bases, leaving 14 bases between the germline ends. Per germline, CDR1 SGHTA and CDR2 FQGNSA. The CDR3 DNA reads TGTGCCAGCAGCTTAACGATTCTAGATCTGCAGTATTTT. Its translation: CASSLTILDLQYF.

This clonotype was recorded many times. The gene calls are TRBV18 and TRBJ1-1; no firm D call. V shed 1 base and J shed 0 bases, with 3 bases lying between them. The CDR3 has 13 residues. The germline CDR1 and CDR2 sequences are KGHSH and LQKENI. The CDR3 DNA sequence: TGTGCCAGCTCACCACGGATGAACACTGAAGCTTTCTTT. Translation: CASSPRMNTEAFF.

At least ten counts were recorded for this clonotype. V and J are TRBV7-2 and TRBJ1-6; D uncertain. Trimming stripped 4 bases from V and 7 bases from J, with 5 bases between. Germline loops: CDR1 SGHTA, CDR2 FQGNSA. The CDR3 length is 12 residues. CDR3 protein: CASSSRNSPLHF. In DNA, the CDR3 is TGTGCCAGCAGCTCAAGAAATTCACCCCTCCACTTT.

This clonotype appeared a few times. The CDR3 nucleotides are TGTGCCAGCAGTGCCGAAGGACAGACCCAGTACTTC. This sequence encodes CASSAEGQTQYF. This chain connects TRBV25-1 to TRBJ2-5; unclear D gene. Germline V gives CDR1 MGHDK, CDR2 SYGVNS. V was pared by 4 bases and J by 6 bases, with 9 bases between. CDR3 length: 12 residues.

This clonotype has more than one count but fewer than ten. The gene calls are TRBV20-1 and TRBJ2-6; the match to TRBD2 covers 8 bases. CDR1 is DFQATT and CDR2 is SNEGSKA in the germline V gene (reference sequence). The CDR3 is made up of 16 amino acids. The trim removed 4 bases at V and 0 bases at J, leaving 5 bases unmatched. CDR3 sequence: CSATSGGPSGANVLTF. The CDR3, as DNA: TGCAGTGCTACGAGCGGGGGACCCTCTGGGGCCAACGTCCTGACTTTC.

This clonotype has a handful of counts. The chain joins TRBV9 to TRBJ1-6; no firm D call. V was trimmed by 4 bases and J by 6 bases, leaving 14 bases between them. This CDR3 is built from 15 residues. Germline V gives CDR1 SGDLS, CDR2 YYNGEE. CDR3 residues: CASSPFGEPNSPLHF. CDR3 nucleotide sequence: TGTGCCAGCAGCCCTTTTGGCGAGCCTAATTCACCCCTCCACTTT.

This sequence joins TRBV6-2 or TRBV6-3 and TRBJ2-7; TRBD1 might be the D (6 bases). The CDR3 loop spans 15 amino acids. V was pared by 6 bases and J by 5 bases, with 20 bases between. Germline CDR1 is MNHEY and CDR2 is SVGEGT. CDR3 protein: CASSSLRGLMNEQYF. The CDR3 coding sequence is TGTGCCAGCAGCTCACTCAGGGGCCTCATGAACGAGCAGTACTTC.

This clonotype was detected ten times or more. V usage is TRBV7-6 and J usage is TRBJ2-5, with 13 bases that match TRBD2. The CDR3 is 15 amino acids. The V and J ends lost 2 bases and 5 bases, in that order; junction bases with no gene match: 2. Germline values: CDR1 SGHVS, CDR2 FNYEAQ. The CDR3 reads CASSLLGLAGETQYF. The CDR3 DNA sequence: TGTGCCAGCAGCTTACTGGGACTAGCGGGGGAGACCCAGTACTTC.

This clonotype has more than one count but fewer than ten. J is TRBJ2-2 and V is TRBV20-1, with 8 nucleotides matching TRBD2. This CDR3 region has 16 residues. J was trimmed by 0 bases and V by 1 base; bases with no gene match: 4. Germline V gene data show CDR1 as DFQATT and CDR2 as SNEGSKA (reference sequence). The CDR3 bases are TGCAGTGCTAGAGCGGGGGGGGCCTCGAACACCGGGGAGCTGTTTTTT. Encoded protein: CSARAGGASNTGELFF.

This clonotype was counted at least ten times. The V and J genes are TRBV4-2 and TRBJ1-2; D gene unclear. There are 14 residues in the CDR3. Germline V gives CDR1 LGHNA, CDR2 YNFKEQ. Deletions cut 1 base from V and 5 bases from J, with 11 bases between. The CDR3 bases are TGTGCCAGCAGCCAAGTCGCGGAAGTTTATGGCTACACCTTC. As protein: CASSQVAEVYGYTF.

V usage is TRBV27 and J usage is TRBJ2-3; 8 bases align to TRBD1. From germline, CDR1 is MNHEY and CDR2 SMNVEV (reference sequence). This CDR3 contains 14 residues. Trimming cost V 4 bases and J 5 bases; bases outside gene matches: 5. The CDR3 spells CASSYRGWGDTQYF. For the CDR3, the DNA is TGTGCCAGCAGTTACAGGGGGTGGGGAGATACGCAGTATTTT.

In its sample, this clonotype was seen a few times. V and J are TRBV7-9 and TRBJ1-1; possibly TRBD1 for D (6 bases). This CDR3 region has 15 residues. The germline V gene encodes CDR1 SEHNR and CDR2 FQNEAQ (reference sequence). Trimming removed 6 bases at V and 7 bases at J, with 21 bases between. CDR3 protein: CASRPNPGVLVEAFF. For the CDR3, the DNA is TGTGCCAGCAGACCAAATCCAGGGGTTCTGGTTGAAGCTTTCTTT.

This clonotype was observed a few times. This rearrangement joins TRBV9 to TRBJ2-2; TRBD1 matches 9 bases. The CDR3 runs to 17 residues. Trimming removed 4 bases from V and 8 bases from J; junction bases left unmatched: 15. Per germline, CDR1 SGDLS and CDR2 YYNGEE. The CDR3 nucleotides are TGTGCCAGCAGCCTCGGGTGGGGACAGGGATACTCGGGGGAGCTGTTTTTT. Its protein is CASSLGWGQGYSGELFF.

This clonotype was detected ten times or more. The gene calls are TRBV11-2 and TRBJ2-5, with a tentative D call TRBD2 (5 bases). CDR1 is SGHAT, CDR2 FQNNGV, per germline. V lost 5 bases and J lost 3, with 10 bases in between. There are 13 residues in the CDR3. The CDR3 DNA reads as TGTGCCAGCAGCAATACTAGGGAAGAGACCCAGTACTTC. Translating gives CASSNTREETQYF.

A few counts support this clonotype. The J gene is TRBJ2-3, the V gene TRBV5-1; TRBD1 might be the D (6 bases). Trimming pared 3 bases from V and 0 bases from J, leaving 8 bases between. The V gene's germline CDR1 is SGHRS and CDR2 YFSETQ. CDR3 length: 14 amino acids. CDR3 nucleotide sequence: TGCGCCAGCAGCTGGGACATGAGCACAGATACGCAGTATTTT. It is translated as CASSWDMSTDTQYF. The whole variable domain, remainder taken from reference TRBV5-1 and TRBJ2-3, is KAGVTQTPRYLIKTRGQQVTLSCSPISGHRSVSWYQQTPGQGLQFLFEYFSETQRNKGNFPGRFSGRQFSNSRSEMNVSTLELGDSALYLCASSWDMSTDTQYFGPGTRLTVL.

This clonotype was seen more than once but under ten times. V usage is TRBV29-1 and J usage is TRBJ2-5, with D possibly matching TRBD1 (5 bases). Germline CDR1 is SQVTM and CDR2 is ANQGSEA. CDR3 size: 14 residues. Trimming took 3 bases from V and 2 from J, leaving 13 bases between them. CDR3 nucleotide sequence: TGCAGCGTTGAGTGGGGCGCTTCACAAGAGACCCAGTACTTC. Translation: CSVEWGASQETQYF. The variable domain in full, completed from reference TRBV29-1 and TRBJ2-5, reads SAVISQKPSRDICQRGTSLTIQCQVDSQVTMMFWYRQQPGQSLTLIATANQGSEATYESGFVIDKFPISRPNLTFSTLTVSNMSPEDSSIYLCSVEWGASQETQYFGPGTRLLVL.

This clonotype was seen ten or more times. The chain recombines TRBV5-1 with TRBJ1-1, with D uncertain. V lost 0 bases and J lost 7, with 10 bases in between. CDR3 length equals 13 residues. Germline V gives CDR1 SGHRS, CDR2 YFSETQ. CDR3 in amino acids: CASSLVGRDEAFF. CDR3 DNA sequence: TGCGCCAGCAGCTTGGTCGGAAGAGATGAAGCTTTCTTT.